This TCR beta chain was captured by sequencing in a study of beta chain features in type 1 diabetes. Broader study findings: cDNA sequencing could over-represent cells with high TCR expression. Shorter TCRB CDR3s, moderately but significantly so, were found in Type 1 diabetes patients in all four CD4+ subsets.

A few counts support this clone. As yet, its antigen is unknown. V shed 3 bases and J 4 bases; nucleotides not matched to a gene: 8. This CDR3 comprises 16 residues. Per germline, CDR1 SGHRS and CDR2 YFSETQ. As every portion of the isolated RNA was reverse transcribed, the sequencing read expressed TCRB transcripts. The protocol was immunoSEQ multiplex PCR, while the TCRdb copy is restricted to in-frame clones and leaves out a portion. The data show about 700,000 clones, 10% to 15% seen once. The chain uses TRBV5-1 and TRBJ2-1, with TRBD1 matching 9 bases. This TCR was sampled from a man younger than 30 with type 1 diabetes. Sequenced: naive CD4+ T cells from blood. DNA of the CDR3: TGCGCCAGCAGCTCCGAGCCGGGACAGGGTTACAATGAGCAGTTCTTC. It is translated as CASSSEPGQGYNEQFF.